A selection of T cell receptor delta chains follows, all from one sample in a study of γδ T cells in repeated Plasmodium falciparum infection. TCRdb fed the multiplex PCR reads into CATT to redo clone calling. In the table there are over 45,000 delta-chain clones, less than 2% of which are singletons. Material for sequencing was gamma-delta T cells from blood. These receptors all come from a pool of human donors (malaria-infected and uninfected, not separated). The CDR3 runs from the conserved cysteine through the conserved F or W. A row's size may be missing; if present it is once, few, many or a size class.

>many|TRDJ1|TRDV1
CALGEAPYWGSFPGDKLIF
>many|TRDJ1|TRDV2
CACDRRNKLIF
>many|TRDJ1|TRAV29/DV5
CAASPILFPTGVAGGRHTDKLIF
>NA|TRDJ1|TRDV1
CALGELAFLLPVLGDTNEKLIF
>large|TRDJ1|TRDV1
CALGELGLHGGYTDKLIF
>many|TRDJ1|TRDV1
CALGDNPTWVGWGIRSDKLIF
>many|TRDJ1|TRDV1
CALFELTGRLIF
>many|TRDJ1|TRDV1
CALGEMRYASGAGTDKLIF
>medium-sized|TRDJ1|TRAV36/DV7
CAVRSSPYWGIRTYTDKLIF
>many|TRDJ1|TRDV1
CALGDGPYKLIF
>many|TRDJ1|TRDV1
CALGVQGATDKLIF
>medium-sized|TRDJ1|TRDV1
CALGELGKWWASRDDKLIF
>NA|TRDJ1|TRDV1
CAVGEQPVLTFLHVLVDWYTDKLIF
>many|TRDJ1|TRDV1
CALGEGRLLVLGRDTDKLIF
>NA|TRDJ1|TRDV1
CALGEHPELGDTPFTQQYTDKLIF
>many|TRDJ1|TRDV1
CALGTTTWGIPDKLIF
>many|TRDJ1|TRDV1
CALVNLGPSPGHTDKLIF
>many|TRDJ1|TRDV1
CALGELPWGIRGVPADKLIF